This entry describes one T cell receptor (beta chain). Its specificity is not known. The data are from a study of T cell responses to AZD1222 COVID-19 vaccine. Whole-study findings and limits: Clonal diversity was possibly underestimated; the donors were predominantly white British and more often female. Repertoire samples came only from after the peak T cell response. Only five or six AZD1222 recipients were seropositive at baseline.

Data came from immunoSEQ multiplex PCR; TCRdb stores just in-frame clones and leaves some out. Among some 150,000 clones listed, more than 70% were seen once. Pooling of second doses given at about 4 or about 12 weeks was done. The junction had 13 bases not matched to a gene; V was cut back by 4 bases and J by 8 bases. The CDR3 totals 14 residues. From germline, CDR1 is GTSNPN and CDR2 SVGIG (reference sequence). This chain joins TRBV30 and TRBJ1-2, with TRBD1 matching 7 bases. This TCR came from an adult who received the AZD1222 COVID-19 vaccine. Specimen: peripheral blood, collected 28 days after the second AZD1222 dose. CDR3: CAWTTPPTGRGYTF. CDR3 DNA sequence: TGTGCCTGGACAACCCCGCCGACAGGGCGGGGCTACACCTTC.